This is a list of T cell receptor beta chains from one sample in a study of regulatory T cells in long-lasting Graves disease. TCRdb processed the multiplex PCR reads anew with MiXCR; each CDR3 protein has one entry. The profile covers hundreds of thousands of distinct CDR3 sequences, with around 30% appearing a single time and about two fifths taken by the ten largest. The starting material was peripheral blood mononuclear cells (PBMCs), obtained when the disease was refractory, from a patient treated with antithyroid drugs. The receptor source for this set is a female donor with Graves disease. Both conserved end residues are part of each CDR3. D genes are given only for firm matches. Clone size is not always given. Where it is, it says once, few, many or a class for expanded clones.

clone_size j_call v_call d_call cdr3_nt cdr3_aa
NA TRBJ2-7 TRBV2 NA TGTGCCAGCAGTGTATACGGAACCGAGCAGTACTTC CASSVYGTEQYF
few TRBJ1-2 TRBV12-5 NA TGTGCTAGTGGTTTCCCCGGAGGGGATAACTATGGCTACACCTTC CASGFPGGDNYGYTF
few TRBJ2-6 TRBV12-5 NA TGTGCTAGTGGCCCCGGGGGAGTGGGGGCCAACGTCCTGACTTTC CASGPGGVGANVLTF
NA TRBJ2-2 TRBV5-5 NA TGTGCCAGCAGCTTGTACAGCACCGGGGAGCTGTTTTTT CASSLYSTGELFF
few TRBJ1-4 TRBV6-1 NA TGTGCCAGCAGTCGACCAAGGGGCAGCAATGAAAAACTGTTTTTT CASSRPRGSNEKLFF
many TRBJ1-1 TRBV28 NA TGTGCCACCGAACAGCGAGGGAACACTGAAGCTTTCTTT CATEQRGNTEAFF
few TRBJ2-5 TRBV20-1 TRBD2 TGCAGTGCCGTTAGCGGGAACCAAGAGACCCAGTACTTC CSAVSGNQETQYF
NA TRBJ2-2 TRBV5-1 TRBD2 TGCGCCAGCAGCTTGTCTAAAGGTAGCGGGAGTTTCACCGGGGAGCTGTTTTTT CASSLSKGSGSFTGELFF
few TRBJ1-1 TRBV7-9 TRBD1 TGTGCCAGCAGCCACGGACAGGCGAAGAACACTGAAGCTTTCTTT CASSHGQAKNTEAFF
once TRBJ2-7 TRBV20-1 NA TGCAGTGCCGCTCCGATCAGCGGGCGCTCCTACGAGCAGTACTTC CSAAPISGRSYEQYF
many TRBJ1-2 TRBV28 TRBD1 TGTGCCGGGGGGGACAGACGGACTAGCCCTAACTATGGCTACACCTTC CAGGDRRTSPNYGYTF
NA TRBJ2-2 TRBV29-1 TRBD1 TGCAGCGTTGAAGGAACAGGGGTATGGACCGGGGAGCTGTTTTTT CSVEGTGVWTGELFF
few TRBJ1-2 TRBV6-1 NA TGTGCCAGCAGCCCCGTGGAGGAGGGAGGCTACACCTTC CASSPVEEGGYTF
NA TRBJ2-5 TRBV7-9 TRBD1 TGTGCCAGCAGCGCTCGACAGGGTTGGCAAGAGACCCAGTACTTC CASSARQGWQETQYF
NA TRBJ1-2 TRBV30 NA TGTGCCTGGGACGGGATCTATGGCTACACCTTC CAWDGIYGYTF
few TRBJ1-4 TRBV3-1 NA TGTGCCAGCAGCCAAGTGGGCAGCCCACTGTTTTTT CASSQVGSPLFF
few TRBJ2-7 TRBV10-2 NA TGCGCCAGCAGTCACTCGACCTACGAGCAGTACTTC CASSHSTYEQYF
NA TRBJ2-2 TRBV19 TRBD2 TGTGCCAGTAGTATGGGGGGAAGCGGGAGGTCCGGGAAGGAGCTGTTTTTT CASSMGGSGRSGKELFF
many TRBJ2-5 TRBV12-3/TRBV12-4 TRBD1 TGTGCCAGCAGTTTTGACAGGGGCATATCGAGCCAAGAGACCCAGTACTTC CASSFDRGISSQETQYF
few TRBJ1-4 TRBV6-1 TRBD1 TGTGCCAGCAGGGAGGGACAGGGGGCGGCAACTAATGAAAAACTGTTTTTT CASREGQGAATNEKLFF
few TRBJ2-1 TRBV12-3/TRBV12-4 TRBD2 TGTGCCAGCAGTCCACTAGCGGGAGGTTGGAATGAGCAGTTCTTC CASSPLAGGWNEQFF
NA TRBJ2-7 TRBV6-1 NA TGTGCCAGCAGTGATGGTCGGGGGAACGCCTACGAGCAGTACTTC CASSDGRGNAYEQYF
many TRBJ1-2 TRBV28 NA TGTGCCAGCAGTGGCCTTGGGCACCGCCTTAACTATGGCTACACCTTC CASSGLGHRLNYGYTF
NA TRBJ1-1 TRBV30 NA TGTGCCTGGAGTGGGATTACGGAGGAAGCGAACACTGAAGCTTTCTTT CAWSGITEEANTEAFF
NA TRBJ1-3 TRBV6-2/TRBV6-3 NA TGTGCCAGCAGTTACGGCGGAAACTCTGGAAACACCATATATTTT CASSYGGNSGNTIYF
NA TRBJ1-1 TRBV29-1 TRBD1 TGCAGCGTTGACCGCAGACAGGGCACTGAAGCTTTCTTT CSVDRRQGTEAFF
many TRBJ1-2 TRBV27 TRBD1 TGTGCCAGCAGTCCCGGGGCGTGGGACAGTCCCTCCCTGGGCTATGGCTACACCTTC CASSPGAWDSPSLGYGYTF
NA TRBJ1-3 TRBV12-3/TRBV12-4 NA TGTGCCAGCAGTTTATCGGCGGGCATCGGAAACGCCATATATTTT CASSLSAGIGNAIYF